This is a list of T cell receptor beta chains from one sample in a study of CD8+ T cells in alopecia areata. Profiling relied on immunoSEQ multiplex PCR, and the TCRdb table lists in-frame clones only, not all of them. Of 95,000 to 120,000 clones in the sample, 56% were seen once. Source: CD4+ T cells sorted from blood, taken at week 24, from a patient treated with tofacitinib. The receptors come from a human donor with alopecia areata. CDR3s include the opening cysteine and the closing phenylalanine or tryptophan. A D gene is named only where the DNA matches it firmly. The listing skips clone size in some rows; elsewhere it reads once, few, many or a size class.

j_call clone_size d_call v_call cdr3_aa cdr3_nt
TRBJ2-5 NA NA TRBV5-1 CASSLLSMAQETQYF TGCGCCAGCAGCCTTTTGTCTATGGCCCAAGAGACCCAGTACTTC
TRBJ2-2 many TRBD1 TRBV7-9 CASRKDRATGELFF TGTGCCAGCCGAAAGGACAGGGCCACCGGGGAGCTGTTTTTT
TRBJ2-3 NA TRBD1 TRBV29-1 CSVHRGSSTDTQYF TGCAGCGTCCACAGGGGGTCGAGCACAGATACGCAGTATTTT
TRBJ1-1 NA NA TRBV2 CASSVLATGAFF TGTGCCAGCAGTGTCCTCGCAACCGGGGCTTTCTTT
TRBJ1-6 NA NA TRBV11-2 CASSLASRSPLHF TGTGCCAGCAGCTTAGCTTCGAGATCACCCCTCCACTTT
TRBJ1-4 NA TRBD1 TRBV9 CASSGWDRGGEKLFF TGTGCCAGCAGCGGCTGGGACAGGGGTGGAGAAAAACTGTTTTTT
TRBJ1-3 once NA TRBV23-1 CASHSWGSGNTIYF TGCGCCAGCCACTCCTGGGGCTCGGGAAACACCATATATTTT
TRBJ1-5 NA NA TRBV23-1 CASSPGARQPQHF TGCGCCAGCAGCCCAGGGGCACGTCAGCCCCAGCATTTT
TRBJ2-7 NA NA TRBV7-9 CASSVRDSYEQYF TGTGCCAGCAGCGTCAGGGACTCCTACGAGCAGTACTTC
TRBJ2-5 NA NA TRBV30 CAWSRDRRAQYF TGTGCCTGGAGTAGGGACCGTCGAGCCCAGTACTTC
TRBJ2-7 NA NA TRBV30 CAWRVQGLSSYEQYF TGTGCCTGGAGGGTACAGGGCCTGAGCTCCTACGAGCAGTACTTC
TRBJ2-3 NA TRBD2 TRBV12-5 CASGSAAGGQVDTQYF TGTGCTAGTGGTTCGGCAGCGGGGGGGCAGGTCGATACGCAGTATTTT
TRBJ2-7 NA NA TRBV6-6 CASRRQHNSYEQYF TGTGCCAGCAGAAGACAGCACAACTCCTACGAGCAGTACTTC
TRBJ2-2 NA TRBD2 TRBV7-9 CASSLSGDNTGELFF TGTGCCAGCAGCCTTAGCGGGGACAACACCGGGGAGCTGTTTTTT
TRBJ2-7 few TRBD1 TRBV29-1 CSAQTGPYEQYF TGCAGCGCCCAGACAGGGCCCTACGAGCAGTACTTC
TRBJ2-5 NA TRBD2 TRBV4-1 CASSQDTSGGQETQYF TGCGCCAGCAGCCAAGATACTAGCGGGGGCCAAGAGACCCAGTACTTC
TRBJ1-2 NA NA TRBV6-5 CASSLTGRTGYTF TGTGCCAGCAGCTTAACCGGCCGCACTGGCTACACCTTC
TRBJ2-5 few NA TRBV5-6 CASSRQETQYF TGTGCCAGCAGCCGGCAAGAGACCCAGTACTTC
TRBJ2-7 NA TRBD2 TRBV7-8 CASSPRAGGPYEQYF TGTGCCAGCAGCCCGAGGGCGGGGGGGCCCTACGAGCAGTACTTC
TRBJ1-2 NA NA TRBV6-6 CASSYVAGWDYGYTF TGTGCCAGCAGTTACGTGGCAGGCTGGGACTATGGCTACACCTTC
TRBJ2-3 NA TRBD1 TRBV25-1 CASRDRATDTQYF TGTGCCAGCAGGGACAGGGCTACAGATACGCAGTATTTT
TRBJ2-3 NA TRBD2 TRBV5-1 CASKGLVGDTQYF TGCGCCAGCAAGGGACTAGTAGGAGATACGCAGTATTTT
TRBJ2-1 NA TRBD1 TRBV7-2 CASSLGQGVDEQFF TGTGCCAGCAGCTTGGGACAGGGGGTGGATGAGCAGTTCTTC
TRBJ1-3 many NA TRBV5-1 CASSMSGDSGNTIYF TGCGCCAGCAGCATGTCAGGGGACTCTGGAAACACCATATATTTT
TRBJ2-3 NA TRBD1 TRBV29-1 CSVSLTGGYPDTQYF TGCAGCGTTAGTCTGACAGGGGGCTACCCAGATACGCAGTATTTT
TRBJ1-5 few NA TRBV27 CASSLSAGRGQPQHF TGTGCCAGCAGTTTATCGGCCGGGCGGGGTCAGCCCCAGCATTTT
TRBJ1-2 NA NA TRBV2 CARHGGRKDGYTF TGTGCCAGGCACGGTGGGCGGAAGGATGGCTACACCTTC
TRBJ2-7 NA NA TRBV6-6 CASRDLADYEQYF TGTGCCAGCAGAGACCTAGCAGACTACGAGCAGTACTTC
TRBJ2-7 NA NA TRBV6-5 CASSYSSGGLREQYF TGTGCCAGCAGTTACTCATCAGGGGGGCTGAGAGAGCAGTACTTC
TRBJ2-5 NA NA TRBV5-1 CASSLGQYQETQYF TGCGCCAGCAGCTTGGGGCAGTACCAAGAGACCCAGTACTTC
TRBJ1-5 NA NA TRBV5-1 CASSLGSPGQPQHF TGCGCCAGCAGCTTAGGAAGCCCAGGTCAGCCCCAGCATTTT
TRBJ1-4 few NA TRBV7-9 CASSLSGGTTNEKLFF TGTGCCAGCAGCTTATCTGGGGGAACAACTAATGAAAAACTGTTTTTT
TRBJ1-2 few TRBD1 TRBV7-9 CASSFTGGSGGYTF TGTGCCAGCAGCTTTACAGGGGGCTCTGGCGGCTACACCTTC
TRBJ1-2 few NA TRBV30 CAWSVNNYGYTF TGTGCCTGGAGTGTCAATAACTATGGCTACACCTTC
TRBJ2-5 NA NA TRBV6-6 CASSYSAGGRETQYF TGTGCCAGCAGTTACTCCGCAGGGGGGCGAGAGACCCAGTACTTC
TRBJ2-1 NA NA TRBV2 CASSDWGPEQFF TGTGCCAGCAGTGATTGGGGTCCTGAGCAGTTCTTC
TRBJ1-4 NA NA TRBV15 CATSRGTSNEKLFF TGTGCCACCAGCAGAGGGACATCTAATGAAAAACTGTTTTTT